The sequence of this T cell receptor beta chain was determined in a study of T cells in Graves' hyperthyroidism and ophthalmopathy. Findings and limits, study-wide: Ophthalmopathy, which appeared later, was predicted by the model a median about 6.8 months before onset.

The ends were cut back, 5 bases at V and 4 bases at J, with 9 bases in the middle. CDR1 MNHEY and CDR2 SMNVEV come from the germline V gene (reference sequence). This CDR3 contains 13 residues. Amplification yielded TCR beta CDR3 regions, with RNA transcripts as the source. First-round RT-PCR with HTBI primers amplified the TCR CDR3 region. Each CDR3 protein is one row after TCRdb ran MiXCR on the multiplex PCR reads. The sample holds more than 500,000 distinct CDR3 sequences, approximately 16% seen once. This clonotype showed up just a few times. Its antigen is undetermined. This clonotype was sampled from a young woman with Graves' ophthalmopathy. The sample was blood. This chain connects TRBV27 to TRBJ2-1, with D possibly being TRBD1 (5 bases). The CDR3 is CASSPDNYNEQFF. The CDR3 DNA reads as TGTGCCAGCAGTCCGGACAATTACAATGAGCAGTTCTTC.